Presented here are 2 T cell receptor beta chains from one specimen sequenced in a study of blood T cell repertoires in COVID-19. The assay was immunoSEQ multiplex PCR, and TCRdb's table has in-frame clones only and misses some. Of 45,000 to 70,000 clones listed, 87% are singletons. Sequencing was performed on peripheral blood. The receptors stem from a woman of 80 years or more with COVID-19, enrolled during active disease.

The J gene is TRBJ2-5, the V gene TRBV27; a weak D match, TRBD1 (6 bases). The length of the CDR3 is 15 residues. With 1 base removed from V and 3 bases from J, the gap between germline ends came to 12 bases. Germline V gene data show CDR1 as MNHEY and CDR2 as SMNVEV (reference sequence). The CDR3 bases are TGTGCCAGCAGTTTATGGGGACAAAGAGAAGAGACCCAGTACTTC. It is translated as CASSLWGQREETQYF.

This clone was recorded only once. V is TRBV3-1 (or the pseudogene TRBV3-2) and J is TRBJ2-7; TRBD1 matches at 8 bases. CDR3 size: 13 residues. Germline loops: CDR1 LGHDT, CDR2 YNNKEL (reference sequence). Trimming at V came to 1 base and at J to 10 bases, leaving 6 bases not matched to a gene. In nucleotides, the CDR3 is TGTGCCAGCAGCCAAGGAGGGACAGGACGACAGTACTTC. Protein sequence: CASSQGGTGRQYF.